The entry that follows covers one T cell receptor (beta chain) sequence. Its cognate antigen is unknown. This sample is drawn from a study of CD8+CD57+ T cells in acquired aplastic anemia. Study-wide context: CD4+ and CD8+ cells, once sorted, gave DNA averaging roughly 3.2 ug. General study results and limits: Patients and controls shared twenty-nine CD8+ CDR3 sequences.

Genomic DNA, the template, was used for profiling of the TCR beta VDJ and CDR3. TCRdb re-derived calls from the reads in MiXCR, one entry per CDR3 protein. The sample includes approximately 180,000 distinct CDR3 sequences, less than 60% seen only once; the top ten take 0.85% to 1.3%. It was patients with CD8+CD57+ cell expansion by flow cytometry who were chosen for sequencing. Among the patients, all had severe acquired aplastic anemia. The blood sampling took place in patients who had so far received no therapy. The V gene's germline CDR1 is LNHNV and CDR2 YYDKDF (reference sequence). With V trimmed by 0 bases and J by 15 bases, 5 bases remained unmatched. The CDR3 runs 13 residues.

V gene TRBV15 combines with J gene TRBJ2-1; the match to TRBD2 covers 10 bases. The receptor comes from a human donor with aplastic anemia. The sequencing input was sorted CD4+, CD8+, or CD8+CD57+ T cells (not recorded which) from PBMCs. The CDR3 region is CATSRDETSGTFF. CDR3 nucleotides: TGTGCCACCAGCAGAGATGAAACTAGCGGGACGTTCTTC.